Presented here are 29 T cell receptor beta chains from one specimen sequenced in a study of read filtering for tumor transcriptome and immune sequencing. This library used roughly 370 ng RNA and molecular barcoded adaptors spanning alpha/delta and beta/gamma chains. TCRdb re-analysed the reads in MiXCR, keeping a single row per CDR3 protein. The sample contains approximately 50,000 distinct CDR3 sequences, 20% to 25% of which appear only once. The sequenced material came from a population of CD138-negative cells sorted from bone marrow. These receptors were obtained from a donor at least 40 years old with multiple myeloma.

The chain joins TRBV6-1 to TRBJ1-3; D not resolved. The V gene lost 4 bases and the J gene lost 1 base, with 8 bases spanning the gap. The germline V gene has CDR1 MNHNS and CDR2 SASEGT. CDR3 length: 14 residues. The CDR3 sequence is CASSATESGNTIYF. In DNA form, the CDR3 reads TGTGCCAGCAGTGCGACCGAGTCTGGAAACACCATATATTTT.

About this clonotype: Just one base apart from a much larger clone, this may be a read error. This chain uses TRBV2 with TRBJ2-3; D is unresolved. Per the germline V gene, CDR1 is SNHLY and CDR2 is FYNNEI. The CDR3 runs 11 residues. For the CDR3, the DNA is TGTGCCAGCAGAACCACAGATACGCAGTTTTTT. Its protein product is CASRTTDTQFF.

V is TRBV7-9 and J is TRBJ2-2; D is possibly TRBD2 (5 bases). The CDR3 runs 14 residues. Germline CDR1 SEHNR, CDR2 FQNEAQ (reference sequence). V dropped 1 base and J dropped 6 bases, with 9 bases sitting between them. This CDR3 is CASSLGGLAGELFF. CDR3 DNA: TGTGCCAGCAGCTTAGGAGGGCTTGCCGGGGAGCTGTTTTTT.

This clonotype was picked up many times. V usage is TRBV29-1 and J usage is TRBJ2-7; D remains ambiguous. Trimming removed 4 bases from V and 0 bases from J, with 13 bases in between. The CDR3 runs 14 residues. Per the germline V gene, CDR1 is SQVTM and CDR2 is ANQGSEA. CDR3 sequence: CSVGSSSSSYEQYF. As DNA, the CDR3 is TGCAGCGTTGGATCCTCGTCGAGCTCCTACGAGCAGTACTTC.

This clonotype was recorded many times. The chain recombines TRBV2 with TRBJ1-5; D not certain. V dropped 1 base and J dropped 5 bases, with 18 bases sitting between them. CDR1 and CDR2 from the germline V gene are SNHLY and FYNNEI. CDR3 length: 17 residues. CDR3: CASSEGALIFTDQPQHF. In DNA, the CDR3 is TGTGCCAGCAGTGAAGGCGCCCTAATTTTTACGGATCAGCCCCAGCATTTT.

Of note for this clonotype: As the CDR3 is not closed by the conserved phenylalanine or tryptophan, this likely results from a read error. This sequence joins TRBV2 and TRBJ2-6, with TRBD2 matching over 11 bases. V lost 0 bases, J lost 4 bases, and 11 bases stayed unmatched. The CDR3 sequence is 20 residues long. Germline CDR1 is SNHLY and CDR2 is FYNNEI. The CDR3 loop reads CASSEAGTSGLFKGANVLTS. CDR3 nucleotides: TGTGCCAGCAGTGAAGCGGGGACTAGCGGACTCTTCAAGGGGGCCAACGTCCTGACTTCC.

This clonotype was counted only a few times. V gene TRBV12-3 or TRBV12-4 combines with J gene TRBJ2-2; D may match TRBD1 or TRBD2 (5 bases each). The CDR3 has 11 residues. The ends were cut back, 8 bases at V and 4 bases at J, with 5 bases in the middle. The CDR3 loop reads CASGGTGELFF. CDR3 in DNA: TGTGCCAGCGGGGGCACCGGGGAGCTGTTTTTT.

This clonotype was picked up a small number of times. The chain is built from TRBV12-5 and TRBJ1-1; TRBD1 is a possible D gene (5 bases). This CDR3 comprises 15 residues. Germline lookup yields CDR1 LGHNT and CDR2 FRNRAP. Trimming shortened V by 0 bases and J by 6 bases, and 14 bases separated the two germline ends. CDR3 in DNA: TGTGCTAGTGGTTTGGTAGTGGGCAGGGACTCTGAAGCTTTCTTT. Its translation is CASGLVVGRDSEAFF.

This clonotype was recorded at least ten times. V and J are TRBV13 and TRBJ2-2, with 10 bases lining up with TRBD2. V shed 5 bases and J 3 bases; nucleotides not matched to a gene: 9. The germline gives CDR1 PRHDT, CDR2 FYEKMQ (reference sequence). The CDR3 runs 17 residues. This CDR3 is CASSPRTSGIHTGELFF. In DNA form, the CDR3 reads TGTGCCAGCAGCCCACGTACTAGCGGGATTCACACCGGGGAGCTGTTTTTT.

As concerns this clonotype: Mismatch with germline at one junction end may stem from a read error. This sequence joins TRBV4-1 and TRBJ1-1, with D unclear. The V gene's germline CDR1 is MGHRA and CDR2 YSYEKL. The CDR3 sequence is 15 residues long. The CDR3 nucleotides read TGCGCCAGCGGCCATGATAAGGGTGGCGGGGCTGAAGCTTTCTTT. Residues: CASGHDKGGGAEAFF.

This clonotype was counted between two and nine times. The chain's CDR3 is CASRSTGTGREKLFF. Written as DNA, the CDR3 is TGTGCCAGCAGATCTACCGGGACAGGGCGCGAAAAACTGTTTTTT. The chain couples TRBV6-5 to TRBJ1-4; the match to TRBD1 covers 9 bases. Germline V gene sequence: CDR1 MNHEY, CDR2 SVGAGI. V lost 6 bases to trimming and J lost 8 bases; unmatched junction nucleotides: 10. This CDR3 contains 15 residues.

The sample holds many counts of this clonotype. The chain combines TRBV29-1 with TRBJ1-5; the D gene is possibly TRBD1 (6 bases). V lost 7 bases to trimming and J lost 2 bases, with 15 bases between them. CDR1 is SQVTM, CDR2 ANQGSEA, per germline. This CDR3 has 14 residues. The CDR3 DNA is TGCAGCGCCGGGACGGGGGGCGGCAATCAGCCCCAGCATTTT. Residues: CSAGTGGGNQPQHF.

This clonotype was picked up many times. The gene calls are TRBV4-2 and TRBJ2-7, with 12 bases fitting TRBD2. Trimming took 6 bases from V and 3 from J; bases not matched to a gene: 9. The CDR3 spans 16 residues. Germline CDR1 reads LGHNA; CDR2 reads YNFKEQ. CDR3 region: CASSQQGLAGFYEQYF. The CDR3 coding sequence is TGTGCCAGCAGTCAACAAGGACTAGCGGGATTCTACGAGCAGTACTTC.

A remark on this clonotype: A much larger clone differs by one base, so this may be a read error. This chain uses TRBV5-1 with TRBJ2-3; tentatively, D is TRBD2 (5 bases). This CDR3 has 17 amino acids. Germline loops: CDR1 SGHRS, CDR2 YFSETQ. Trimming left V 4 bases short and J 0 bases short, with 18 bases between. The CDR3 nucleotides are TGCGCCAGCAGCCTCCCTATGGAACGGGGTAGCACAGATACGCAGTATTTT. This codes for CASSLPMERGSTDTQYF.

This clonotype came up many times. The CDR3 sequence is CSARRTATPSNYGYTF. The CDR3 DNA reads TGCAGTGCTAGACGGACAGCAACCCCGTCTAACTATGGCTACACCTTC. This rearrangement joins TRBV20-1 to TRBJ1-2, with a tentative D call TRBD1 (6 bases). Germline CDR1 DFQATT, CDR2 SNEGSKA (reference sequence). Between the trimmed V and J ends, which lost 2 bases and 0 bases, there was a span of 16 bases. The CDR3 is 16 amino acids.

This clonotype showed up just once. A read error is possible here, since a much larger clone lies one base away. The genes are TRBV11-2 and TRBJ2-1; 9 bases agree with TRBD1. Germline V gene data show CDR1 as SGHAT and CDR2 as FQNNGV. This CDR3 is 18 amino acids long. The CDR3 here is CASSLKGLGQGIDNEQSF. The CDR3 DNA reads TGTGCCAGCAGCTTAAAAGGGTTAGGACAGGGGATAGACAATGAGCAGTCCTTC.

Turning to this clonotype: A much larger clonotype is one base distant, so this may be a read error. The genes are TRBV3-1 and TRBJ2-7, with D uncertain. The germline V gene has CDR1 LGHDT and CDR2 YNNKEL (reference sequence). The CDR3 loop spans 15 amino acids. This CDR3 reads CASSQSSLGSYGQYF. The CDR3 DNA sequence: TGTGCCAGCAGCCAGTCCAGCCTGGGTTCCTACGGGCAGTACTTC.

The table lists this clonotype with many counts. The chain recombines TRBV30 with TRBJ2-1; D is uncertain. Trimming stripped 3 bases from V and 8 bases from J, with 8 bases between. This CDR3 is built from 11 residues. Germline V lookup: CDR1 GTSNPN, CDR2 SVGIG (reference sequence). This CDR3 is CAWSLGYEQFF. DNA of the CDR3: TGTGCCTGGAGCCTAGGCTATGAGCAGTTCTTC.

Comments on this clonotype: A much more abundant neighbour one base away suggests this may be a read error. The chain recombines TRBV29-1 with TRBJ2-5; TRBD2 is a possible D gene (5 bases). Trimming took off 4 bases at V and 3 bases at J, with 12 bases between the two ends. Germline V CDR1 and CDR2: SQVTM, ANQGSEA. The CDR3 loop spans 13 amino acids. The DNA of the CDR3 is TGCAGCGTTGCGGTGAGGGCAAAAGAGACCCAGTACTTC. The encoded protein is CSVAVRAKETQYF.

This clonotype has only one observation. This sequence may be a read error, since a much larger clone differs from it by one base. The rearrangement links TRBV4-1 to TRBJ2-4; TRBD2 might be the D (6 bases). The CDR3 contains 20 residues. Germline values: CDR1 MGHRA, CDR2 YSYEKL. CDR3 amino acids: CASCQPRGFTGSKAKNIQYF. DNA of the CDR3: TGCGCCAGCTGCCAACCTCGCGGGTTTACCGGGAGTAAGGCCAAAAACATTCAGTACTTC.

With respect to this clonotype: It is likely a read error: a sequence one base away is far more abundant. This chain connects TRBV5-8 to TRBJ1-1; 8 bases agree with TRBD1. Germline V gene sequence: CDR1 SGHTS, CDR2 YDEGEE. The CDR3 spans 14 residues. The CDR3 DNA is TGCGCCAGCAGTCCAGCAGGGGGCTACACTGAAACTTTCTTT. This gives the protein CASSPAGGYTETFF.

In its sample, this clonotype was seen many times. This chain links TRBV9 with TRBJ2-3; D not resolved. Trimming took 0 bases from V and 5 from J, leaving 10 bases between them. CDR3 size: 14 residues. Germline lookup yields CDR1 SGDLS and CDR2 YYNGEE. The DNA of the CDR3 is TGTGCCAGCAGCGTAGATAGCAGTTTAGATACGCAGTATTTT. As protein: CASSVDSSLDTQYF.

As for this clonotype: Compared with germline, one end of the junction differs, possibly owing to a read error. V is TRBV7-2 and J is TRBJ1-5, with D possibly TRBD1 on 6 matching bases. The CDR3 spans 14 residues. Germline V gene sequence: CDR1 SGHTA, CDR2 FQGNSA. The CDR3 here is CASSLGGGNQPQHF. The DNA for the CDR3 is TGTGCTAGCAGCTTAGGGGGTGGCAATCAGCCCCAGCATTTT.

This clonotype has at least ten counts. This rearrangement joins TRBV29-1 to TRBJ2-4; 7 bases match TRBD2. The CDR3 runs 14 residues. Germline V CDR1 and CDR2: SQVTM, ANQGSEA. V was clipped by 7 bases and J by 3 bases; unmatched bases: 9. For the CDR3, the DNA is TGCAGCGCTGGGGCTGGGGAGGGCAAAAACATTCAGTACTTC. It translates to CSAGAGEGKNIQYF. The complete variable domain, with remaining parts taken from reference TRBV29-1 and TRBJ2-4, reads SAVISQKPSRDICQRGTSLTIQCQVDSQVTMMFWYRQQPGQSLTLIATANQGSEATYESGFVIDKFPISRPNLTFSTLTVSNMSPEDSSIYLCSAGAGEGKNIQYFGAGTRLSVL.

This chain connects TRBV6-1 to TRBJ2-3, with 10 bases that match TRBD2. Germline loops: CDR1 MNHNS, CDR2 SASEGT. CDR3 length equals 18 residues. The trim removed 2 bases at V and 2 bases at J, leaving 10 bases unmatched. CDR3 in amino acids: CASSEMRSSGGPTDTQYF. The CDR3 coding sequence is TGTGCCAGCAGTGAAATGAGGTCTAGCGGGGGTCCCACAGATACGCAGTATTTT.

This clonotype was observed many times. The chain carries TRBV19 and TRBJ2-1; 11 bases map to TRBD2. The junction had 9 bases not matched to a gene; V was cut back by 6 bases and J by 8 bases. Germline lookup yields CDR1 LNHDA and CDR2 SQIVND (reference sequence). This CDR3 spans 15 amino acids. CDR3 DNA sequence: TGTGCCAGTAGGGAACTAGCGGGAGAGGGCCATGAGCAGTTCTTC. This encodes CASRELAGEGHEQFF.

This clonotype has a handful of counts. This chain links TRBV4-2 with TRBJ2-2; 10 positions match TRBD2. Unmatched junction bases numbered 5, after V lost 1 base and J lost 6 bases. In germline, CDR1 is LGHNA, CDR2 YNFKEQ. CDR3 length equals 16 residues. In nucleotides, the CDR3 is TGTGCCAGCAGCCAAGCTAGCGGGAGCGGGGCCGGGGAGCTGTTTTTT. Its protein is CASSQASGSGAGELFF.

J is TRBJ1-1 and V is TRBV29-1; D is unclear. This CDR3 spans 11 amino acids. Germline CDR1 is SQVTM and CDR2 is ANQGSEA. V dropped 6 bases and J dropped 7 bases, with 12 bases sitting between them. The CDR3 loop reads CSVVTGLEAFF. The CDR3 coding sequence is TGCAGCGTCGTGACCGGTCTTGAAGCTTTCTTT. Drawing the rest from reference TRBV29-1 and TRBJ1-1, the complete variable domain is SAVISQKPSRDICQRGTSLTIQCQVDSQVTMMFWYRQQPGQSLTLIATANQGSEATYESGFVIDKFPISRPNLTFSTLTVSNMSPEDSSIYLCSVVTGLEAFFGQGTRLTVV.

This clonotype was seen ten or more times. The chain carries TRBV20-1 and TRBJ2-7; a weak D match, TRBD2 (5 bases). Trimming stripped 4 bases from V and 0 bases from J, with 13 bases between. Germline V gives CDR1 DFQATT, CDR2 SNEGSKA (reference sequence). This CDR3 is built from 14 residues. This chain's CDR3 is CSAKDAGNSYEQYF. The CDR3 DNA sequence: TGCAGTGCTAAAGACGCCGGGAACTCCTACGAGCAGTACTTC.